This T cell receptor (beta chain) appears in the sequencing data of a study of blood T cell repertoires in COVID-19 (TCRdb year 2020). In the study overall: Collaborator samples came from the United States, Italy and Spain and covered acute and convalescent phases of COVID-19. The sample metadata nearly always contained a de-identified subject ID, COVID-19 status, age in years and sex. The samples were drawn from two sources: the first 160 participants of the ongoing ImmuneRACE study, and fewer than 1,500 subjects contributed by 6 global collaborators. The dataset comprised deeply sampled blood TCRbeta repertoires from subjects exposed to, actively infected with, or recovered from COVID-19. The material from the prospective study consisted of cDNA or gDNA derived from T cells, B-cell-depleted T cells, or PBMCs. Where HLA class I and class II types were available, the types were taken from metadata supplied by the sample provider, not from assay-based typing. The repertoires were made available in a free public database intended to serve as a resource for research on the immune response to SARS-CoV-2. Overall study outcomes, separate from this receptor: The quantity of clinical and demographic metadata differed by source and by participant and was supplied without curation.

CDR1 SGDLS and CDR2 YYNGEE were looked up in the germline V gene. V trim: 3 bases; J trim: 4 bases; unmatched bases: 12. There are 17 amino acids in the CDR3, from cysteine to phenylalanine inclusive. The CDR3 DNA has 51 bases and is translated from base 1. The immunoSEQ Assay, a bias-controlled multiplex PCR, was used to amplify TCRbeta CDR3 regions from genomic DNA. The authors' pipeline ran thus. The number of nucleated cells in each sample was estimated from the amplification of reference gene primers within the assay. To quantify the absolute abundance of each unique TCRbeta CDR3 rearrangement, sequence reads were collapsed and filtered. For each sample, productive Simpson clonality was calculated by taking the square root of Simpson's diversity index across productive rearrangements. Imported from immuneACCESS, the table was reduced by TCRdb to in-frame sequences with V and J called. These copies leave out some clones; in studies compared against another copy, an unresolved V gene accounts for under half, and the cause of the remainder is not known. V, J and clone size are taken as reported in that table, and D and trimming were inferred from the DNA itself. Present in this sample are 150,000 to 200,000 clones, roughly 84% of which were seen just once. The ten top clones hold 3% to 3.5% of the sample.

Concerning this clone itself: Its antigen remains unidentified. Per-base qualities were not stored, and no clone one base away is much larger.

Enrolling through a virtual design, the prospective study's participants ranged in age from roughly 18 to 90 years and lived across more than 20 United States geographic areas. To assign participants to cohorts, the prospective study relied on clinical history that participants themselves reported in a screening survey and a study questionnaire. Exposed participants had been in contact with someone with a PCR-confirmed or clinician-diagnosed COVID-19 case within 2 weeks of study entry. In the prospective study, mobile phlebotomists collected whole blood, serum and a nasopharyngeal or oropharyngeal swab from each participant. Additional blood draws and questionnaires over an approximately two-month period could optionally be provided by prospective study participants. Prospective study blood samples were shipped either frozen or at room temperature before DNA extraction.

The receptor chain draws on TRBV9 and TRBJ1-2, with 10 bases aligning to TRBD1. The sample consisted of PBMCs or T cells enriched from blood (not recorded which). This receptor was taken from a young woman who had been exposed to COVID-19. CDR3 protein: CASSASPGQGSGYGYTF. The nucleotides are TGTGCCAGCAGCGCCTCCCCGGGACAGGGGTCAGGCTATGGCTACACCTTC.